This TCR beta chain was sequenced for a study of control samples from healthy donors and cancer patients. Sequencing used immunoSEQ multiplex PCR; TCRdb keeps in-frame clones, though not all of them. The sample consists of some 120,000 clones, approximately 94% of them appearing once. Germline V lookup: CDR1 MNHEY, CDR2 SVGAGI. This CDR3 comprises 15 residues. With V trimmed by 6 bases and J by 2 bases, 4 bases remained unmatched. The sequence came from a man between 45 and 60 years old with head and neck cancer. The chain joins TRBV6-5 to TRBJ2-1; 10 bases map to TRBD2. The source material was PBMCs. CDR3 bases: TGTGCCAGCAGGTTAGCGGGGGGTCCCTACAATGAGCAGTTCTTC. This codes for CASRLAGGPYNEQFF.